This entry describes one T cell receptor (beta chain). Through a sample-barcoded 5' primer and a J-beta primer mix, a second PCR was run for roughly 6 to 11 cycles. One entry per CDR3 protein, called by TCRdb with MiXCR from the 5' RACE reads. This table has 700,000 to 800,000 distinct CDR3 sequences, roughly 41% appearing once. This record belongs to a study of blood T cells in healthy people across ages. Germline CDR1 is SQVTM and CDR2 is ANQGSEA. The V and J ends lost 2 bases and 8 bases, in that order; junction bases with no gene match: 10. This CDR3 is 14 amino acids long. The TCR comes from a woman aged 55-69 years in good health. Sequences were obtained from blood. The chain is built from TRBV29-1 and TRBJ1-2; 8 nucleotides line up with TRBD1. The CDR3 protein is CSVERGTGPGGYTF. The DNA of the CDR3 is TGCAGCGTTGAAAGGGGGACAGGCCCTGGCGGCTACACCTTC.